The clone carrying this TCR beta chain was picked up a small number of times. Its antigen is undetermined. Sequencing was performed with immunoSEQ multiplex PCR; in TCRdb, only in-frame clones are kept and a portion is missing. The sample contains some 130,000 clones, 65% to 90% of which appear only once. This entry is derived from a study of identifying expanded T cells in peripheral blood. Trimming took off 3 bases at V and 4 bases at J, with 13 bases between the two ends. CDR1 SGHAT and CDR2 FQNNGV come from the germline V gene. This CDR3 region has 14 residues. No infections or other immune events were documented during collection. Regarding the study as a whole: Two-week clone count variance significantly increased as total template count grew.

The sequencing sample was made of blood. The V gene is TRBV11-2, the J gene TRBJ2-7; D possibly corresponds to TRBD2 (6 bases). The TCR comes from a person between 18 and 70 years old in good health. The CDR3 is CASSFGGTGYEQYF. The CDR3 DNA follows: TGTGCCAGCAGCTTCGGGGGTACGGGATACGAGCAGTACTTC.